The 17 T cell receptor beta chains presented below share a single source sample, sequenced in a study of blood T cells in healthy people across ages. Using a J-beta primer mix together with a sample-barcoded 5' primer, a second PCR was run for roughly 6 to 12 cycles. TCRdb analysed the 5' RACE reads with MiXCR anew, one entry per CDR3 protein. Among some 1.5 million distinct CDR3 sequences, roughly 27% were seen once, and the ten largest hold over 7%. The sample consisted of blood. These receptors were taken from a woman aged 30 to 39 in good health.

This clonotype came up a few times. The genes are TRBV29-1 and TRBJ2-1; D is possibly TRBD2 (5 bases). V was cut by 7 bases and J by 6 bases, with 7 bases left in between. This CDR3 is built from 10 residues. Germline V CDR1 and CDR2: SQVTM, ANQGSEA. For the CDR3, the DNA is TGCAGCGACACTAGCAATGAGCAGTTCTTC. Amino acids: CSDTSNEQFF.

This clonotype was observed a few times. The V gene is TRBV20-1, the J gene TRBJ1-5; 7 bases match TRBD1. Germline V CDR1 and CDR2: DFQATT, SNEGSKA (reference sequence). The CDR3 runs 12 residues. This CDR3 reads CREGGSGQPQHF. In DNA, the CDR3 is TGCAGGGAAGGGGGCAGTGGCCAGCCCCAGCATTTT.

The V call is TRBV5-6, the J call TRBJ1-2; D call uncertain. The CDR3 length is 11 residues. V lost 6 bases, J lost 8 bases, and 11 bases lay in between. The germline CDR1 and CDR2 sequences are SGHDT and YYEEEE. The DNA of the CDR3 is TGTGCCAGCACCTCGGCAGGCGGCTACACCTTC. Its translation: CASTSAGGYTF.

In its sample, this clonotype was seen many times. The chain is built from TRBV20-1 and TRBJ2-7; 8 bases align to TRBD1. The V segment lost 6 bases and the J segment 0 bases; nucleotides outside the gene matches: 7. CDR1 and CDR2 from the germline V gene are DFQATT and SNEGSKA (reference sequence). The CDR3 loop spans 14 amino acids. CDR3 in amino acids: CSAMDRASSYEQYF. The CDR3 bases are TGCAGTGCGATGGACAGGGCTAGCTCCTACGAGCAGTACTTC.

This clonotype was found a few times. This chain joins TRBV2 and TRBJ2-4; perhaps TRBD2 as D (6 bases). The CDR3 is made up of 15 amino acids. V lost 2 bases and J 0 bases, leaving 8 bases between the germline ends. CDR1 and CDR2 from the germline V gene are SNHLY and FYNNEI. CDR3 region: CASSERESAKNIQYF. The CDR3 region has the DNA TGTGCCAGCAGTGAACGGGAGTCAGCCAAAAACATTCAGTACTTC.

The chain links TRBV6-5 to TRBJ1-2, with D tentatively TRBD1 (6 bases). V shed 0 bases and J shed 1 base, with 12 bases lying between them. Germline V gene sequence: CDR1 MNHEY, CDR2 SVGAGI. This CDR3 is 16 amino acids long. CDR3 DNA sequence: TGTGCCAGCAGTTACTCCCTAGGACAGATTAACTATGGCTACACCTTC. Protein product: CASSYSLGQINYGYTF.

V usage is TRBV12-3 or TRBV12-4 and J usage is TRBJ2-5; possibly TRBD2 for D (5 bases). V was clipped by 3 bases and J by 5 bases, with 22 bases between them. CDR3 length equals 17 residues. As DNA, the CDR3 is TGTGCCAGCAGTTTTAAGGCTAGCCACAATCAAGTGGAGACCCAGTACTTC. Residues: CASSFKASHNQVETQYF.

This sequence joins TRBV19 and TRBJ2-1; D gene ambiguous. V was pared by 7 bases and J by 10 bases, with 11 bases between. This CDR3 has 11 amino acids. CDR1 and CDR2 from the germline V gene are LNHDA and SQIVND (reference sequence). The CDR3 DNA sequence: TGTGCCAGTATTTACTCCCTCGAGCAGTTCTTC. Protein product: CASIYSLEQFF.

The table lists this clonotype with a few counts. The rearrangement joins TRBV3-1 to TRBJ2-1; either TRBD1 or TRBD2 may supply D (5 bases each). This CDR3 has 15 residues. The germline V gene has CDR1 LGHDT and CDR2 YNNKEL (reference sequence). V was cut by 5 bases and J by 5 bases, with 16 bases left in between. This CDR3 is CASSSGTPAHNEQFF. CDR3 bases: TGTGCCAGCAGCTCCGGGACGCCGGCCCACAATGAGCAGTTCTTC.

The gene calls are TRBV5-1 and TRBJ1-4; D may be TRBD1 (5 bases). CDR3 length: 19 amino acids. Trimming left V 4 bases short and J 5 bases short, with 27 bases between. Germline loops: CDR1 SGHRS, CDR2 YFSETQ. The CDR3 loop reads CASSPGLAGVRSYNEKLFF. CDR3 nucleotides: TGCGCCAGCAGCCCGGGACTAGCGGGAGTGCGCTCCTACAATGAAAAACTGTTTTTT.

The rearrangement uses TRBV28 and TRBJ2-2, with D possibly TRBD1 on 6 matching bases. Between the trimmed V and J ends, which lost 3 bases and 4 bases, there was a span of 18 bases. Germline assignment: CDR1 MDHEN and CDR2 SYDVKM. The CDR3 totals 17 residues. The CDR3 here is CASSFPLRTGSTGELFF. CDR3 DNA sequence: TGTGCCAGCAGTTTCCCACTCCGAACAGGGAGCACCGGGGAGCTGTTTTTT.

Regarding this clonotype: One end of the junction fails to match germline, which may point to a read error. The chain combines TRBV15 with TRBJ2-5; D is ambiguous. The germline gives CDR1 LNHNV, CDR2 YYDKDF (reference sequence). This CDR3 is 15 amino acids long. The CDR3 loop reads CATSRVGDPQGTQYF. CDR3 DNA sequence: TGTGCCACCAGCAGAGTTGGCGACCCCCAAGGGACCCAGTACTTC. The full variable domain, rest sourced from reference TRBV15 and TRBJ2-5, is DAMVIQNPRYQVTQFGKPVTLSCSQTLNHNVMYWYQQKSSQAPKLLFHYYDKDFNNEADTPDNFQSRRPNTSFCFLDIRSPGLGDTAMYLCATSRVGDPQGTQYFGPGTRLLVL.

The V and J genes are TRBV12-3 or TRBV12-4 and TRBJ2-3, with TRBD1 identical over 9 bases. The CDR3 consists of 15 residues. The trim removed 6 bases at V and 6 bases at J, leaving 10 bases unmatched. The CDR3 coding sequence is TGTGCCAGCAGCACCGGGACAGGGTTGAGGGATACGCAGTATTTT. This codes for CASSTGTGLRDTQYF.

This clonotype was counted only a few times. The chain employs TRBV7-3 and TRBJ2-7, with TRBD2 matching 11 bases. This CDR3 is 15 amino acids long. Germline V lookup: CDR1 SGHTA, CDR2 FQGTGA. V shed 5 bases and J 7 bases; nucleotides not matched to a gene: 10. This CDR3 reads CASSKRGLAADEQYF. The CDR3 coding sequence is TGTGCCAGCAGCAAACGGGGACTAGCGGCCGATGAGCAGTACTTC.

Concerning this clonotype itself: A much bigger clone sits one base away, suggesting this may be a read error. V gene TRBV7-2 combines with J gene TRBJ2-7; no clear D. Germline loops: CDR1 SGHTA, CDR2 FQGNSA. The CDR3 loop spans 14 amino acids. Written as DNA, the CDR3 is TGTGCCAACAGCTTAATTGCCCTAACCTACGAGCAGTACTTC. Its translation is CANSLIALTYEQYF. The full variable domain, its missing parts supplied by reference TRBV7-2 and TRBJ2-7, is GAGVSQSPSNKVTEKGKDVELRCDPISGHTALYWYRQSLGQGLEFLIYFQGNSAPDKSGLPSDRFSAERTGGSVSTLTIQRTQQEDSAVYLCANSLIALTYEQYFGPGTRLTVT.

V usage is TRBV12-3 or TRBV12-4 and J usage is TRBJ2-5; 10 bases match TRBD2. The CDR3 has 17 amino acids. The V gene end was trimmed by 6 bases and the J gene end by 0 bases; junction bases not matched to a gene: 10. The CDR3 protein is CASRPDSGGTDQETQYF. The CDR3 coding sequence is TGTGCCAGCAGACCCGATAGCGGGGGGACCGACCAAGAGACCCAGTACTTC.

The CDR3: CATSATEQPQHF. The CDR3 DNA is TGTGCCACCAGCGCTACAGAGCAGCCCCAGCATTTT. The V and J genes are TRBV24-1 and TRBJ1-5; no clear D. V was clipped by 7 bases and J by 7 bases, with 10 bases between them. CDR1 and CDR2 (germline): KGHDR, SFDVKD. This CDR3 has 12 amino acids.